The 25 T cell receptor beta chains in this list originate from one sample, sequenced in a study of blood T cells in healthy people across ages. The use of a sample-barcoded 5' primer and a J-beta primer mix characterized a second PCR of roughly 6 to 11 cycles. TCRdb fed the 5' RACE reads into MiXCR, producing one record per CDR3 protein. The repertoire holds about 650,000 distinct CDR3 sequences, with 52% as singletons. Sequenced sample: blood. The receptor set was obtained from an elderly woman in good health.

This chain joins TRBV28 and TRBJ1-5; D is uncertain. The CDR3 sequence is 14 residues long. V was clipped by 4 bases and J by 11 bases, with 18 bases between them. Per the germline V gene, CDR1 is MDHEN and CDR2 is SYDVKM. This chain's CDR3 is CASSSRGNRRAQHF. The CDR3 DNA follows: TGTGCCAGCAGTTCCCGGGGAAACCGACGTGCCCAGCATTTT.

The chain carries TRBV29-1 and TRBJ2-1; 7 bases agree with TRBD2. CDR1 and CDR2 from the germline V gene are SQVTM and ANQGSEA. With 5 bases clipped from V and 4 bases from J, the junction kept 8 bases outside the gene matches. This CDR3 region has 14 residues. The CDR3 is CSVLRAGRYNEQFF. For the CDR3, the DNA is TGCAGCGTTTTGAGAGCGGGAAGATACAATGAGCAGTTCTTC.

As concerns this clonotype: A read error may be the cause here, since a much bigger clone is one base away. This CDR3 fails to terminate in the conserved phenylalanine or tryptophan, so it likely reflects a read error. V is TRBV12-3 or TRBV12-4 and J is TRBJ1-1; D is uncertain. This CDR3 has 13 residues. The ends were cut back, 1 base at V and 5 bases at J, with 8 bases in the middle. The CDR3 loop reads CASSLEEGTEAFV. CDR3 DNA sequence: TGTGCCAGCAGTTTAGAGGAAGGGACTGAAGCTTTCGTT.

V is TRBV11-2 and J is TRBJ2-1, with D hard to call. The CDR3 covers 14 residues. Deletions cut 0 bases from V and 12 bases from J, with 15 bases between. Germline CDR1 SGHAT, CDR2 FQNNGV. Here the CDR3 reads CASSLEGTATGQFF. The CDR3, as DNA: TGTGCCAGCAGCTTAGAGGGCACGGCTACCGGGCAGTTCTTC.

This clonotype appeared a single time. Since a much larger clone is just one base distant, this may be a read error. The V gene is TRBV20-1, the J gene TRBJ2-3; perhaps TRBD1 as D (5 bases). The CDR3 totals 15 residues. The germline V gene has CDR1 DFQATT and CDR2 SNEGSKA (reference sequence). V lost 7 bases to trimming and J lost 2 bases, with 19 bases between them. Written as DNA, the CDR3 is TGCAGTGGCAACATCCGGAACAGGCTCACAGATACGCAGTATTTT. Residues: CSGNIRNRLTDTQYF.

The rearrangement links TRBV28 to TRBJ2-5, with 7 nucleotides matching TRBD1. The J call may be mistaken, given a closer DNA end match to TRBJ2-7. This CDR3 is 15 amino acids long. Looked up from germline, CDR1 is MDHEN and CDR2 is SYDVKM. The CDR3: CASSSGTAPWGEQYF. The DNA of the CDR3 is TGTGCCAGCAGTTCGGGGACAGCACCCTGGGGCGAGCAGTACTTC.

The chain joins TRBV27 to TRBJ2-3; 8 bases are a match to TRBD1. Germline loops: CDR1 MNHEY, CDR2 SMNVEV (reference sequence). The ends lost 7 bases at V and 2 bases at J; junction bases unmatched: 5. The CDR3 extends over 14 amino acids. The CDR3 region is CASIQQGATDTQYF. Written as DNA, the CDR3 is TGTGCCAGCATTCAGCAGGGGGCCACAGATACGCAGTATTTT.

The chain recombines TRBV7-9 with TRBJ1-6, with 7 bases identical to TRBD1. The CDR3 runs to 15 residues. The junction had 11 bases not matched to a gene; V was cut back by 5 bases and J by 10 bases. CDR1 and CDR2 (germline): SEHNR, FQNEAQ (reference sequence). CDR3 in amino acids: CASSLPQGRTSPLHF. CDR3 sequence (DNA): TGTGCCAGCAGCCTACCACAGGGGAGAACGTCACCCCTCCACTTT.

V is TRBV20-1 and J is TRBJ2-1, with D maybe TRBD2 (6 bases). The end of the DNA fits TRBJ2-7 better, so the J call may be wrong. The CDR3 is made up of 16 amino acids. Per the germline V gene, CDR1 is DFQATT and CDR2 is SNEGSKA (reference sequence). The CDR3 reads CSARDPGRQGRSEQYF. The CDR3 DNA is TGCAGTGCTAGAGATCCAGGGAGGCAGGGACGAAGTGAGCAGTACTTC.

A note on this clonotype: This may be a read error, as it is one base from a much larger clone. This rearrangement joins TRBV29-1 to TRBJ2-1; 8 bases map to TRBD2. CDR1 and CDR2 from the germline V gene are SQVTM and ANQGSEA. The trim removed 7 bases at V and 4 bases at J, leaving 12 bases unmatched. The length of the CDR3 is 15 residues. CDR3 residues: CSADVREGVYNEQFF. The CDR3 DNA sequence: TGCAGCGCTGACGTTCGGGAGGGGGTTTACAATGAGCAGTTCTTC.

This rearrangement joins TRBV11-2 to TRBJ1-5; D gene unclear. Trimming cost V 6 bases and J 4 bases, with 10 bases left between them. CDR3 size: 13 residues. Germline CDR1 and CDR2: SGHAT and FQNNGV. The CDR3 loop reads CASSRDQNQPQHF. In nucleotides, the CDR3 is TGTGCCAGCAGTCGTGACCAGAATCAGCCCCAGCATTTT.

The table lists this clonotype with a few counts. In DNA, the CDR3 is TGCAGCGTCAGGGGGACTAGCGGGAGTCCAGCAATAAAAGGCACAGATACGCAGTATTTT. This sequence encodes CSVRGTSGSPAIKGTDTQYF. The chain employs TRBV29-1 and TRBJ2-3; 14 nucleotides align to TRBD2. The CDR3 contains 20 residues. The junction had 18 bases not matched to a gene; V was cut back by 6 bases and J by 1 base. Germline lookup yields CDR1 SQVTM and CDR2 ANQGSEA.

This chain uses TRBV20-1 with TRBJ2-5; 7 positions match TRBD1. Gene TRBJ2-7 matches the end of the DNA better, so the J call may be wrong. The germline gives CDR1 DFQATT, CDR2 SNEGSKA (reference sequence). The CDR3 totals 14 residues. CDR3 sequence (DNA): TGCAGTGCTAGTGAGGCAGGGGGTGGACACGAGCAGTACTTC. This sequence encodes CSASEAGGGHEQYF.

This clonotype was detected once. The chain couples TRBV5-1 to TRBJ1-4; 7 positions agree with TRBD1. The V gene's germline CDR1 is SGHRS and CDR2 YFSETQ. J gave up 5 bases and V 2 bases, and 6 bases lay outside the gene matches. The CDR3 runs to 15 residues. DNA for the CDR3: TGCGCCAGCAGCTTACAGGGGTCCGGGAATGAAAAACTGTTTTTT. It specifies CASSLQGSGNEKLFF.

This clonotype has more than one count but fewer than ten. The germline gene is not matched at one end of the junction; a read error may be the cause. This chain uses TRBV14 with TRBJ2-7; D gene ambiguous. Germline V lookup: CDR1 SGHDN, CDR2 FVKESK. The CDR3 length is 11 residues. CDR3 bases: TGTGCCAGCGGCCAAGTATACGAGCAGTACTTC. Residues: CASGQVYEQYF.

Ten or more counts support this clonotype. The chain carries TRBV5-1 and TRBJ2-1, with 14 bases aligning to TRBD2. CDR3 length equals 19 residues. Germline trimming cut 3 bases from V and 1 base from J; bases unmatched to any gene: 9. CDR1 is SGHRS and CDR2 is YFSETQ in the germline V gene. The CDR3 here is CASSSPGLAGAVSYNEQFF. The CDR3, as DNA: TGCGCCAGCAGCTCACCGGGACTAGCGGGAGCGGTGTCCTACAATGAGCAGTTCTTC.

The chain uses TRBV5-1 and TRBJ2-7, with 11 nucleotides matching TRBD2. Germline assignment: CDR1 SGHRS and CDR2 YFSETQ. Trimming at V came to 0 bases and at J to 0 bases, leaving 17 bases not matched to a gene. CDR3 length: 21 residues. The CDR3 DNA reads TGCGCCAGCAGCTTGGATCCCAGAGAGCCTTTTACTAGCGGGAGCTCCTACGAGCAGTACTTC. As protein: CASSLDPREPFTSGSSYEQYF.

This clonotype was observed a few times. The chain couples TRBV6-4 to TRBJ2-1, with D tentatively TRBD2 (5 bases). V was shortened by 0 bases and J by 9 bases, with 9 bases between the two germline ends. The germline gives CDR1 MRHNA, CDR2 SNTAGT. This CDR3 region has 13 residues. DNA of the CDR3: TGTGCCAGCAGTGACTCGGAGGTTGGTGAGCAGTTCTTC. Translating gives CASSDSEVGEQFF.

This clonotype appeared many times. This chain joins TRBV7-3 and TRBJ2-3; 10 bases fit TRBD2. With V trimmed by 2 bases and J by 7 bases, 6 bases remained unmatched. In germline, CDR1 is SGHTA, CDR2 FQGTGA. This CDR3 comprises 15 residues. In DNA, the CDR3 is TGTGCCAGCAGCTTACAGTCTAGCGGGAGACATACGCAGTATTTT. It specifies CASSLQSSGRHTQYF.

This chain connects TRBV5-1 to TRBJ1-2, with D possibly being TRBD1 (6 bases). Germline V gene data show CDR1 as SGHRS and CDR2 as YFSETQ. The ends were cut back, 4 bases at V and 8 bases at J, with 12 bases in the middle. The CDR3 consists of 12 residues. As DNA, the CDR3 is TGCGCCAGCAGCAGAAACAGGGAAGGCTACACCTTC. Protein sequence: CASSRNREGYTF. Full variable domain (missing parts from reference TRBV5-1 and TRBJ1-2): KAGVTQTPRYLIKTRGQQVTLSCSPISGHRSVSWYQQTPGQGLQFLFEYFSETQRNKGNFPGRFSGRQFSNSRSEMNVSTLELGDSALYLCASSRNREGYTFGSGTRLTVV.

This clonotype has a count of ten or more. The rearrangement joins TRBV6-2 or TRBV6-3 to TRBJ2-7, with D uncertain. Germline CDR1 is MNHEY and CDR2 is SVGEGT. This CDR3 is built from 12 residues. CDR3 coding DNA: TGTTCCGCGTCGGGCAGGCTTAACGAGCAGTACTTC. Its protein product is CSASGRLNEQYF.

The gene calls are TRBV9 and TRBJ2-5; 14 nucleotides align to TRBD2. CDR3 length equals 14 residues. Trimming cost V 4 bases and J 11 bases; bases outside gene matches: 7. Germline V gene sequence: CDR1 SGDLS, CDR2 YYNGEE. DNA for the CDR3: TGTGCCAGCAGCCCTGGGACTAGCGGGAGTGTGCAGTACTTC. Its protein is CASSPGTSGSVQYF. The complete variable domain, with remaining parts taken from reference TRBV9 and TRBJ2-5, reads DSGVTQTPKHLITATGQRVTLRCSPRSGDLSVYWYQQSLDQGLQFLIQYYNGEERAKGNILERFSAQQFPDLHSELNLSSLELGDSALYFCASSPGTSGSVQYFGPGTRLLVL.

Comments on this clonotype: A much larger clone lies a single base off, so this may be a read error. This rearrangement joins TRBV9 to TRBJ2-3, with D tentatively TRBD2 (6 bases). Trimming left V 4 bases short and J 0 bases short, with 15 bases between. Germline V gene lookup returns CDR1 SGDLS and CDR2 YYNGEE. The CDR3 runs to 16 residues. CDR3: CASSPVTGRSTDTQYF. The CDR3 bases are TGTGCCAGCAGCCCCGTAACGGGGAGGAGCACAGATACGCAGTATTTT.

The J gene is TRBJ1-2, the V gene TRBV5-4; D may be TRBD1 (6 bases). This CDR3 comprises 14 residues. V was shortened by 4 bases and J by 4 bases, with 14 bases between the two germline ends. Germline V gives CDR1 SGHNT, CDR2 YYREEE (reference sequence). The CDR3 DNA sequence: TGTGCCAGCAGCCATAAACAGGGAGTCTATGGCTACACCTTC. Translated: CASSHKQGVYGYTF.

This clonotype was observed many times. V gene TRBV20-1 combines with J gene TRBJ2-3; D might be TRBD1 (6 bases). V lost 5 bases and J lost 6, with 15 bases in between. The CDR3 loop spans 13 amino acids. CDR1 DFQATT and CDR2 SNEGSKA come from the germline V gene (reference sequence). The CDR3, as DNA: TGCAGTGCTGCTAGAGCAGGGGCCGATACGCAGTATTTT. Translating it yields CSAARAGADTQYF.